This T cell receptor (beta chain) is drawn from a study of blood T cell repertoires in COVID-19. For the study at large: Some COVID-19 samples were acute and others convalescent; all came from the United States, Italy and Spain. Nucleic acid was either cDNA or gDNA, and it came from T cells, B-cell-depleted T cells, or PBMCs.

The sample holds a few counts of this clone. In the original workflow: Amplifying reference gene primers gave estimates of nucleated cell counts. Here immunoSEQ multiplex PCR was the method, and the copy in TCRdb shows in-frame clones only, minus some. The V and J calls and the clone size are those of that table, but D and trimming were determined from the DNA. The sample has approximately 74,000 clones; roughly 88% are singletons. Trimming shortened V by 4 bases and J by 1 base, and 11 bases separated the two germline ends. The CDR3 sequence is 15 residues long. Per germline, CDR1 SGDLS and CDR2 YYNGEE.

This TCR was recovered from a man older than 75 with active or convalescent COVID-19. The sequenced sample consisted of peripheral blood. This chain uses TRBV9 with TRBJ2-2; the D gene is possibly TRBD1 (5 bases). The CDR3 sequence is CASSLRVQNTGELFF. Here the CDR3 DNA reads TGTGCCAGCAGCCTCAGGGTTCAGAACACCGGGGAGCTGTTTTTT.